Following are 10 T cell receptor beta chains from one sample sequenced in a study of CD4+ T cells in melanoma. Measured with immunoSEQ multiplex PCR; TCRdb has only the in-frame clones, and not every one. The profile shows some 21,000 clones, almost 85% of them singletons. The sample comprised cells from a culture (not recorded whether cultured in vitro). These receptor sequences come from a human donor with melanoma.

This clone appeared once. The chain uses TRBV7-2 and TRBJ2-7; tentatively, D is TRBD2 (5 bases). Trimming pared 3 bases from V and 4 bases from J, leaving 7 bases between. CDR1 is SGHTA and CDR2 is FQGNSA in the germline V gene. The CDR3 spans 12 residues. The CDR3, as DNA: TGTGCCAGCAGCTTTTCGGGATACGAGCAGTACTTC. Protein: CASSFSGYEQYF.

The chain employs TRBV4-2 and TRBJ2-4, with 7 bases matching TRBD1. This CDR3 region has 19 residues. V was clipped by 1 base and J by 1 base; unmatched bases: 13. Germline CDR1 and CDR2: LGHNA and YNFKEQ. The CDR3 bases are TGTGCCAGCAGCCAAGGGAATATAGGGGGCCCGTCGGCCAAAAACATTCAGTACTTC. Its translation: CASSQGNIGGPSAKNIQYF.

The chain is built from TRBV27 and TRBJ1-2; a possible D gene is TRBD1 (5 bases). Trimming removed 2 bases at V and 4 bases at J, with 14 bases between. CDR1 MNHEY and CDR2 SMNVEV come from the germline V gene (reference sequence). This CDR3 spans 15 amino acids. CDR3 DNA: TGTGCCAGCAGTTTAAACTGGCGGGGGGGCTATGGCTACACCTTC. Translation gives CASSLNWRGGYGYTF.

In nucleotides, the CDR3 is TGTGCCAGCAGCTCCAGGGGGCGTCAATCACCCCTCCACTTT. Its protein product is CASSSRGRQSPLHF. V usage is TRBV6-5 and J usage is TRBJ1-6; 8 nucleotides line up with TRBD1. The V gene's germline CDR1 is MNHEY and CDR2 SVGAGI. The ends lost 6 bases at V and 10 bases at J; junction bases unmatched: 8. The CDR3 is 14 residues long.

The rearrangement joins TRBV30 to TRBJ1-5, with D perhaps matching TRBD1 (5 bases). This CDR3 is 18 amino acids long. Between the trimmed V and J ends, which lost 0 bases and 5 bases, there was a span of 23 bases. CDR1 is GTSNPN, CDR2 SVGIG, per germline (reference sequence). Here the CDR3 DNA reads TGTGCCTGGAGTGTAAGGGCACCGCTTGCCGGGGCTGATCAGCCCCAGCATTTT. This encodes CAWSVRAPLAGADQPQHF.

J is TRBJ2-6 and V is TRBV7-9; the D gene is possibly TRBD2 (5 bases). CDR3 length: 17 amino acids. Trimming shortened V by 2 bases and J by 1 base, and 12 bases separated the two germline ends. Germline values: CDR1 SEHNR, CDR2 FQNEAQ (reference sequence). Here the CDR3 reads CASSLPRERSGANVLTF. CDR3 in DNA: TGTGCCAGCAGCTTACCACGGGAAAGATCTGGGGCCAACGTCCTGACTTTC.

This clone appeared a few times. The chain carries TRBV5-1 and TRBJ1-1; a weak D match, TRBD1 (5 bases). CDR1 and CDR2 (germline): SGHRS, YFSETQ. V dropped 0 bases and J dropped 4 bases, with 13 bases sitting between them. The CDR3 runs 15 residues. The CDR3 spells CASSLVPGGITEAFF. Written as DNA, the CDR3 is TGCGCCAGCAGCTTGGTTCCCGGGGGAATCACTGAAGCTTTCTTT.

This chain uses TRBV18 with TRBJ1-1; D is unresolved. This CDR3 has 14 amino acids. CDR1 is KGHSH, CDR2 LQKENI, per germline. The V and J ends lost 2 bases and 1 base respectively, with 8 bases between them. Here the CDR3 DNA reads TGTGCCAGCTCACCAAGGCAAGCGAACACTGAAGCTTTCTTT. Protein product: CASSPRQANTEAFF.

The chain joins TRBV18 to TRBJ2-7; tentatively, D is TRBD2 (6 bases). Trimming pared 5 bases from V and 4 bases from J, leaving 15 bases between. This CDR3 has 14 amino acids. CDR1 KGHSH and CDR2 LQKENI come from the germline V gene. Here the CDR3 reads CASSTGRDQYEQYF. The CDR3 DNA is TGTGCCAGCTCAACCGGGCGGGACCAATACGAGCAGTACTTC.

The J gene is TRBJ1-1, the V gene TRBV15; D call uncertain. Trimming stripped 4 bases from V and 1 base from J, with 10 bases between. CDR3 length: 14 residues. Germline V gene data show CDR1 as LNHNV and CDR2 as YYDKDF (reference sequence). DNA for the CDR3: TGTGCCACCAGCACCGTGGACTGGAACACTGAAGCTTTCTTT. Its translation is CATSTVDWNTEAFF.